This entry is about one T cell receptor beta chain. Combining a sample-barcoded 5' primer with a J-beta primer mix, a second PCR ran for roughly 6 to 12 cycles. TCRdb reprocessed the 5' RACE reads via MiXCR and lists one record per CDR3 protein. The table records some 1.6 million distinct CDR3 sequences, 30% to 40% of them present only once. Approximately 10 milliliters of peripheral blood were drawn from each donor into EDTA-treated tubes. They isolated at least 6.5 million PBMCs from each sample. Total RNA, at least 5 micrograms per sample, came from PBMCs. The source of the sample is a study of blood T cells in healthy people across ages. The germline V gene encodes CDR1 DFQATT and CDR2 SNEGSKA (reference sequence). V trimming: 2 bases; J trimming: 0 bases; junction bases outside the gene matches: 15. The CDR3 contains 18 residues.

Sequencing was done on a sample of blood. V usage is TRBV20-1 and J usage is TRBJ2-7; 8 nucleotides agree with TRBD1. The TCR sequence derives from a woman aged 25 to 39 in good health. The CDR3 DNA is TGCAGTGCTAGACAACCGGGACAGGCGAAGACTCTCTCCTACGAGCAGTACTTC. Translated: CSARQPGQAKTLSYEQYF.